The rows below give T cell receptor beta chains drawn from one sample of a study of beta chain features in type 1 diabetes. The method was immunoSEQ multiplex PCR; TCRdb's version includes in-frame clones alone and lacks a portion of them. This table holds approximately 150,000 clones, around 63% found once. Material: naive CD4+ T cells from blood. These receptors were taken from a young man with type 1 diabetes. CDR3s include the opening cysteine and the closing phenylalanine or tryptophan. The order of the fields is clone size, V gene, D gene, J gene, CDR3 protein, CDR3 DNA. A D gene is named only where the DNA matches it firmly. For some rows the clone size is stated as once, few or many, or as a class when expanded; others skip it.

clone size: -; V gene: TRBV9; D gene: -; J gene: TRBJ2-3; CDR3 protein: CASSVFVARGGTDTQYF; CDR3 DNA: TGTGCCAGCAGCGTGTTTGTCGCTAGAGGCGGCACAGATACGCAGTATTTT
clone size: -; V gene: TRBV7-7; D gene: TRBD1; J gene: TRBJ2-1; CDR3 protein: CASSVRTGSYNEQFF; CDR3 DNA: TGTGCTAGCAGCGTCCGGACAGGCTCCTACAATGAGCAGTTCTTC
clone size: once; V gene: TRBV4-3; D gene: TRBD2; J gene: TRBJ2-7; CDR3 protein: CASSQDRASGYEQYF; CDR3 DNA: TGCGCCAGCAGCCAAGATAGGGCTAGCGGCTACGAGCAGTACTTC
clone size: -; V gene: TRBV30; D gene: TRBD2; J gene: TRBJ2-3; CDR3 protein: CAWSVRSGGTDTQYF; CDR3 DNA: TGTGCCTGGAGTGTACGGTCGGGGGGAACAGATACGCAGTATTTT
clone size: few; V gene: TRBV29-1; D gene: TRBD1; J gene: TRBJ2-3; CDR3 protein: CSATGQGITDTQYF; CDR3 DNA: TGCAGCGCCACGGGACAGGGGATAACAGATACGCAGTATTTT
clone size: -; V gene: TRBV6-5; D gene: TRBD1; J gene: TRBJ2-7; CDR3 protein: CASNPSGTGYREQYF; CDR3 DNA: TGTGCCAGCAATCCATCAGGGACAGGGTATCGGGAGCAGTACTTC
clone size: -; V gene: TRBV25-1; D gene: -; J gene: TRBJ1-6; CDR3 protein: CASSGGAANNSPLHF; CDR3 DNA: TGTGCCAGCAGTGGGGGGGCAGCTAATAATTCACCCCTCCACTTT
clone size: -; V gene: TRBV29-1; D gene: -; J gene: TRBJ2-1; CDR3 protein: CSVEGGYNEQFF; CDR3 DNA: TGCAGCGTTGAAGGGGGCTACAATGAGCAGTTCTTC
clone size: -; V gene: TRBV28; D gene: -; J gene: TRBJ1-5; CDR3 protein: CASSLEQVNQPQHF; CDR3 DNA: TGTGCCAGCAGCTTAGAGCAGGTCAATCAGCCCCAGCATTTT
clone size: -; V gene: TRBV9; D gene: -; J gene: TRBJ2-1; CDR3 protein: CASSVRERNEQFF; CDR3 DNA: TGTGCCAGCAGCGTACGGGAACGTAACGAGCAGTTCTTC
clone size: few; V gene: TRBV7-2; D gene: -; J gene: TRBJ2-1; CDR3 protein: CASSLRGYNEQFF; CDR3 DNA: TGTGCCAGCAGCTTACGGGGTTACAATGAGCAGTTCTTC
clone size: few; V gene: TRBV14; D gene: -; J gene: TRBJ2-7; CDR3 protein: CASSQDEGWVYEQYF; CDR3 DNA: TGTGCCAGCAGCCAAGATGAGGGATGGGTCTACGAGCAGTACTTC
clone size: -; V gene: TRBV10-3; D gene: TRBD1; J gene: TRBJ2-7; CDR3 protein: CAISDRQGTYEQYF; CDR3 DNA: TGTGCCATCAGTGATAGACAGGGAACCTACGAGCAGTACTTC
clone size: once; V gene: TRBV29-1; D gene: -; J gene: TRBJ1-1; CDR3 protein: CSVEKQMNTEAFF; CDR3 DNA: TGCAGCGTTGAAAAACAGATGAACACTGAAGCTTTCTTT
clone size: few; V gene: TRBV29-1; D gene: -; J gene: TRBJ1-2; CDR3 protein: CSVEWALGGPNYGYTF; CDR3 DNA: TGCAGCGTTGAATGGGCCCTCGGGGGACCGAACTATGGCTACACCTTC
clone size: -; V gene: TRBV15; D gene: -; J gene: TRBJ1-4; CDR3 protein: CATSRDVGGAKEKLFF; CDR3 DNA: TGTGCCACCAGCAGAGATGTTGGGGGCGCCAAGGAAAAACTGTTTTTT
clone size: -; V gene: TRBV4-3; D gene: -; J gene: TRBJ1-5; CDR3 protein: CASSQQGNQPQHF; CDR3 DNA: TGCGCCAGCAGCCAACAGGGGAATCAGCCCCAGCATTTT
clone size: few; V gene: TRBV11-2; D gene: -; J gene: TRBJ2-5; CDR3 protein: CASSLLGSKETQYF; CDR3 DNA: TGTGCCAGCAGCCTCCTCGGCAGCAAAGAGACCCAGTACTTC
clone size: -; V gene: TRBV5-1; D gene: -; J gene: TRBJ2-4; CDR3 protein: CASSLSGGRNIQYF; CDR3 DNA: TGCGCCAGCAGCCTTAGTGGGGGGCGAAACATTCAGTACTTC
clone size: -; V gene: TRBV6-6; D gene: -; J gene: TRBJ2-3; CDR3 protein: CASSLRASGSTDTQYF; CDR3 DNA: TGTGCCAGCAGTCTCCGGGCCTCAGGTAGCACAGATACGCAGTATTTT
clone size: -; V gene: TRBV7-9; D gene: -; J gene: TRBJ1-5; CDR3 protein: CASSLGQYSNQPQHF; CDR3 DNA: TGTGCCAGCAGCTTAGGACAATATAGCAATCAGCCCCAGCATTTT
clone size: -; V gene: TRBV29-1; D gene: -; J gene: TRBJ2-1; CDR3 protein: CSVAALGNEQFF; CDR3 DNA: TGCAGCGTTGCGGCATTGGGCAATGAGCAGTTCTTC
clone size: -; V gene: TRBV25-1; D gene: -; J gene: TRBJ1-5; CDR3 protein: CASSEAGQPQHF; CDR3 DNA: TGTGCCAGCAGTGAAGCCGGTCAGCCCCAGCATTTT
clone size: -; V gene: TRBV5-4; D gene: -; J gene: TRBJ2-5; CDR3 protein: CASSRGSIQETQYF; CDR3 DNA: TGTGCCAGCAGCCGGGGTAGTATCCAAGAGACCCAGTACTTC
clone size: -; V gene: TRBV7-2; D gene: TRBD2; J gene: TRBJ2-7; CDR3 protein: CASSQREGVSYEQYF; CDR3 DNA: TGTGCCAGCAGCCAGCGGGAAGGGGTCTCCTACGAGCAGTACTTC
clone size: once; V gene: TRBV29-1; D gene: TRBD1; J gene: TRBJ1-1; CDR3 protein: CSAGQGNTEAFF; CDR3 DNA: TGCAGCGCGGGACAGGGCAACACTGAAGCTTTCTTT
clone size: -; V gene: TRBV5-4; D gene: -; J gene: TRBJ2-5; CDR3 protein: CASSSKFQETQYF; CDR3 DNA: TGTGCCAGCAGCTCAAAGTTCCAAGAGACCCAGTACTTC
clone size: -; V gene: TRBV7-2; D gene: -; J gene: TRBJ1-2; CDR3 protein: CASSFPPGSGYTF; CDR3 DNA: TGTGCCAGCAGCTTCCCCCCGGGGAGCGGCTACACCTTC
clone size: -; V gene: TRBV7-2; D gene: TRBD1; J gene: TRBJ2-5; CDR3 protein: CASSPRRQGFQETQYF; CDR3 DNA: TGTGCCAGCAGCCCCCGGCGACAGGGGTTCCAAGAGACCCAGTACTTC
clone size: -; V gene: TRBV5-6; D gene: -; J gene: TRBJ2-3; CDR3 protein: CASSDGQLGDTQYF; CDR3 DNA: TGTGCCAGCAGCGATGGACAATTAGGAGATACGCAGTATTTT
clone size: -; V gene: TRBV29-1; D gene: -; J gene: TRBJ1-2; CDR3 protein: CSVEPHLNYGYTF; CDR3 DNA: TGCAGCGTTGAACCCCACCTTAACTATGGCTACACCTTC
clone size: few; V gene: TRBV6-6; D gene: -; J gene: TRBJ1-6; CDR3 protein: CASRHRDTWNSPLHF; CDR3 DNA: TGTGCCAGCAGGCACCGGGACACATGGAATTCACCCCTCCACTTT
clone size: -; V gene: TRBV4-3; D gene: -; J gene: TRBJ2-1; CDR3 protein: CASSQGGIYNEQFF; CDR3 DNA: TGCGCCAGCAGCCAAGGCGGCATCTACAATGAGCAGTTCTTC
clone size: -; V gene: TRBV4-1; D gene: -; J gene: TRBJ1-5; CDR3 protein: CASSQGQEGVQPQHF; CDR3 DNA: TGCGCCAGCAGCCAAGGTCAAGAGGGGGTTCAGCCCCAGCATTTT
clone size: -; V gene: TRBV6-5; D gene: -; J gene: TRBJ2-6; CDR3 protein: CASRQRGANVLTF; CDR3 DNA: TGTGCCAGCAGGCAGAGGGGGGCCAACGTCCTGACTTTC
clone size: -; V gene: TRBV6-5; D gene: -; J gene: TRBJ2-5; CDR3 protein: CASSYSGNDKETQYF; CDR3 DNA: TGTGCCAGCAGTTACTCGGGAAATGATAAAGAGACCCAGTACTTC
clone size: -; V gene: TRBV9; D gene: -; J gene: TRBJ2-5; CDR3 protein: CASSVATGETQYF; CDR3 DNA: TGTGCCAGCAGCGTAGCTACCGGGGAGACCCAGTACTTC
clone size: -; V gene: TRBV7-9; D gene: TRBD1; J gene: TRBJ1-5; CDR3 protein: CASSKDRNQPQHF; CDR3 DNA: TGTGCCAGCAGCAAGGACAGGAATCAGCCCCAGCATTTT
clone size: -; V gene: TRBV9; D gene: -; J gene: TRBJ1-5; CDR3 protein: CASSAQGLGNQPQHF; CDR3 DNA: TGTGCCAGCAGCGCCCAGGGACTGGGAAATCAGCCCCAGCATTTT
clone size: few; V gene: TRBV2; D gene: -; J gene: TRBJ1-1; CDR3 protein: CASTETGMNTEAFF; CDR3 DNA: TGTGCCAGCACTGAGACAGGCATGAACACTGAAGCTTTCTTT
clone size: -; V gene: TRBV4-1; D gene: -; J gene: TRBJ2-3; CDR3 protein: CASSQGNYRTDTQYF; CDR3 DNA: TGCGCCAGCAGCCAGGGAAACTACAGAACAGATACGCAGTATTTT
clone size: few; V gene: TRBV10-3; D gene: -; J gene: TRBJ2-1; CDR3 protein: CATAPGHHIDEQFF; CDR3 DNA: TGTGCCACCGCTCCGGGACACCACATCGATGAGCAGTTCTTC
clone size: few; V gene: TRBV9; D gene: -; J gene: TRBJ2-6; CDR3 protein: CASSPSAAGANVLTF; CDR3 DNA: TGTGCCAGCAGCCCTTCGGCAGCTGGGGCCAACGTCCTGACTTTC
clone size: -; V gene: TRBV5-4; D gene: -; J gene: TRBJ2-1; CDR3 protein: CASPSAANEQFF; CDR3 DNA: TGTGCCAGCCCTAGCGCGGCCAATGAGCAGTTCTTC
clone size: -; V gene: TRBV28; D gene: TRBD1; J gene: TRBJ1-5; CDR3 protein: CASSTGQGNQPQHF; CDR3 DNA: TGTGCCAGCAGTACGGGACAGGGAAATCAGCCCCAGCATTTT
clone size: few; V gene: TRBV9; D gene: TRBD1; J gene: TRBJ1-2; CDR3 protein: CASSPRTGDYGYTF; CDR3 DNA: TGTGCCAGCAGCCCTCGGACAGGGGACTATGGCTACACCTTC
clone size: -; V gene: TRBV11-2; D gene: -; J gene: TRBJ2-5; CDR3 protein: CASSLDRWSSQGPETQYF; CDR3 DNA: TGTGCCAGCAGCTTAGATAGGTGGAGTAGTCAGGGCCCAGAGACCCAGTACTTC
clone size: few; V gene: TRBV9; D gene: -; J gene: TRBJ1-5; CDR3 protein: CASSVDREGNQPQHF; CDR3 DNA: TGTGCCAGCAGCGTAGACAGGGAAGGCAATCAGCCCCAGCATTTT
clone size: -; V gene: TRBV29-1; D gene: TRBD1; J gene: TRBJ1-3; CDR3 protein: CSVGGQGGDTIYF; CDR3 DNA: TGCAGCGTGGGGGGACAGGGTGGAGACACCATATATTTT
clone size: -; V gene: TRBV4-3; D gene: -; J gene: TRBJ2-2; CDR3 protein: CASSQVSMTGELFF; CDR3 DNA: TGCGCCAGCAGCCAAGTTAGTATGACCGGGGAGCTGTTTTTT
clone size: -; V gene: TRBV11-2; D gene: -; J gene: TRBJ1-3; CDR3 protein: CASSLIGGAIGNTIYF; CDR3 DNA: TGTGCCAGCAGCTTAATAGGAGGTGCAATTGGAAACACCATATATTTT